The subject of this entry is one T cell receptor beta chain. The sample comes from a study of blood T cell repertoires in COVID-19. Study-level information: PBMCs, B-cell-depleted T cells, or T cells were the source of the cDNA or gDNA that made up the material.

In the authors' methods: Estimation of nucleated cell counts was performed using reference gene primer amplification. Some clones are missing from TCRdb's copy, which holds only in-frame ones; the method was immunoSEQ multiplex PCR. The V and J calls and clone size are taken from that table; D and trimming were inferred from the DNA. The profile shows under 200,000 clones, around 77% of them singletons. The germline V gene has CDR1 SNHLY and CDR2 FYNNEI. CDR3 length: 15 residues. V shed 2 bases and J shed 2 bases, with 11 bases lying between them. The gene calls are TRBV2 and TRBJ2-3; D is unresolved. Sequencing was done on a sample of peripheral blood. The receptor was derived from a man aged 65-85 years with active or convalescent COVID-19. The CDR3 DNA follows: TGTGCCAGCAGTGAACGAGCAAGAGCCACAGATACGCAGTATTTT. Translation gives CASSERARATDTQYF.